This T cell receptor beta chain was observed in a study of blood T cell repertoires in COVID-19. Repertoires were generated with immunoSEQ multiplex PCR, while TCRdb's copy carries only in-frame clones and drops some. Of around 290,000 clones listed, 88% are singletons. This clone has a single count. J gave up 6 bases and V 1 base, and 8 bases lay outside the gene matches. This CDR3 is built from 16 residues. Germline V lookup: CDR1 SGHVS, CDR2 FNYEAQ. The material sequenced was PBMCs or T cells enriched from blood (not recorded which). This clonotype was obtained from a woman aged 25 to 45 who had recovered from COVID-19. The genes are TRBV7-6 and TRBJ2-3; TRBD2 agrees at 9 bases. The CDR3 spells CASSLEASGAGDTQYF. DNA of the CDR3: TGTGCCAGCAGCTTAGAAGCTAGCGGGGCCGGGGATACGCAGTATTTT.